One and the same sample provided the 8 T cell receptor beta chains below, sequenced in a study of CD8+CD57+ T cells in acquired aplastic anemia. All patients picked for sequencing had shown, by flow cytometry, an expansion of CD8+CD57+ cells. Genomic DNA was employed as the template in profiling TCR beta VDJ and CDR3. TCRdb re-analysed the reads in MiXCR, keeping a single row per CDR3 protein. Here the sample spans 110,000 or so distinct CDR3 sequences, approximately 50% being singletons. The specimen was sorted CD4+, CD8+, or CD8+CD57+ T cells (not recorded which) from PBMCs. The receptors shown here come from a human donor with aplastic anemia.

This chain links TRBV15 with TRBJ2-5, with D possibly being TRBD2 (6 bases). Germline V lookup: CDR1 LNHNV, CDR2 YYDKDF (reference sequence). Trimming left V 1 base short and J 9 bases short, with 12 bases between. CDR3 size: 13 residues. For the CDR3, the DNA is TGTGCCACCAGCAGAGGCGGGGATCAGCCCCAGTACTTC. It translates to CATSRGGDQPQYF.

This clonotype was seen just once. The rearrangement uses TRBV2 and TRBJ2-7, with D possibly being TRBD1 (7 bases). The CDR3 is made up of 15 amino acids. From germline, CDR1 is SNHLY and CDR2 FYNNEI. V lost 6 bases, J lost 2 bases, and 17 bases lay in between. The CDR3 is CASSPRQGGTYEQYF. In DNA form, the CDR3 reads TGTGCCAGCAGCCCGAGACAGGGAGGCACCTACGAGCAGTACTTC.

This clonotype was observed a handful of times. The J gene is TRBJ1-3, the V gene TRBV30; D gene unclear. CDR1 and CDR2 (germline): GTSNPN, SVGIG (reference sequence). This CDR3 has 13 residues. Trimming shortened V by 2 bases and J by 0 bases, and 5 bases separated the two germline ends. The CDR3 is CAWSPSSGNTIYF. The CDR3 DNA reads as TGTGCCTGGAGTCCGAGCTCTGGAAACACCATATATTTT.

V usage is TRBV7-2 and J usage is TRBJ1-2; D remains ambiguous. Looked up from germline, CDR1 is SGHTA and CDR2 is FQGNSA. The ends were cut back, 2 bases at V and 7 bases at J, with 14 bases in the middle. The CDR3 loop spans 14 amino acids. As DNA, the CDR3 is TGTGCCAGCAGCTTACTGTTGGCAGGCGCTGGCTACACCTTC. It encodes CASSLLLAGAGYTF.

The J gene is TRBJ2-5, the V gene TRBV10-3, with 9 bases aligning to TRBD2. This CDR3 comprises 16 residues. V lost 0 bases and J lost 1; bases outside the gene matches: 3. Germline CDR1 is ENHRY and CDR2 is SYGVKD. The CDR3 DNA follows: TGTGCCATCAGTGAGTCGTTTAGCGGGGGCCAAGAGACCCAGTACTTC. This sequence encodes CAISESFSGGQETQYF.

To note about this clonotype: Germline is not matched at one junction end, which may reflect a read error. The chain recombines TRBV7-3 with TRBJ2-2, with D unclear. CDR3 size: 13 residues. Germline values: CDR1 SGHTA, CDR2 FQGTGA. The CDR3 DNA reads TGCGCCAGCAGCGTGGCCCTCACCGGGGAGCTGTTTTTT. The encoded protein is CASSVALTGELFF. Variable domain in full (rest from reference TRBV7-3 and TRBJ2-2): GAGVSQTPSNKVTEKGKYVELRCDPISGHTALYWYRQSLGQGPEFLIYFQGTGAADDSGLPNDRFFAVRPEGSVSTLKIQRTERGDSAVYLCASSVALTGELFFGEGSRLTVL.

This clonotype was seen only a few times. CDR3 DNA: TGTGCCAGCAGTCCGCGCGCTTGGGGGGGAAACACTGAAGCTTTCTTT. Translation gives CASSPRAWGGNTEAFF. The chain carries TRBV28 and TRBJ1-1; maybe TRBD1 (5 bases). The CDR3 is made up of 16 amino acids. CDR1 is MDHEN and CDR2 is SYDVKM in the germline V gene. Trimming cost V 5 bases and J 2 bases, with 18 bases left between them.

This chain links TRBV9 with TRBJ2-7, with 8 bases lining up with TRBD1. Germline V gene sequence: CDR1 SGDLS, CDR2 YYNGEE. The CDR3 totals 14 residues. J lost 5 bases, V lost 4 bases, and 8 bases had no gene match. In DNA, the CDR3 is TGTGCCAGCAGCACCCGCCAGGGGGCAAACGAGCAGTACTTC. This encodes CASSTRQGANEQYF.